The clone carrying this T cell receptor beta chain was found once. The antigen remains unidentified. Germline values: CDR1 SGHRS, CDR2 YFSETQ. This CDR3 spans 15 amino acids. V lost 0 bases and J 4 bases, leaving 10 bases between the germline ends. This specimen comes from a study of T cells in Graves' hyperthyroidism and ophthalmopathy. Whole-study findings and limits: Blood also held most thyroid clonotypes expanded beyond 0.001.

Those with hyperthyroidism were 18 to 65 years old, newly diagnosed, and ill for under 2 months. The CDR3 regions of TCR beta were amplified from RNA transcripts. An initial round of RT-PCR targeting the TCR CDR3 relied on the HTBI primer set. TCRdb recomputed calls from the multiplex PCR reads with MiXCR, one row per CDR3 protein. The sample records some 800,000 distinct CDR3 sequences, around 38% being singletons. The V gene is TRBV5-1, the J gene TRBJ2-2; D is perhaps TRBD2 (6 bases). The sample taken for sequencing was blood. This receptor was taken from a man younger than 35 with Graves' hyperthyroidism. CDR3 DNA: TGCGCCAGCAGCTTGGACCCTAGCGCCACCGGGGAGCTGTTTTTT. Translation: CASSLDPSATGELFF.